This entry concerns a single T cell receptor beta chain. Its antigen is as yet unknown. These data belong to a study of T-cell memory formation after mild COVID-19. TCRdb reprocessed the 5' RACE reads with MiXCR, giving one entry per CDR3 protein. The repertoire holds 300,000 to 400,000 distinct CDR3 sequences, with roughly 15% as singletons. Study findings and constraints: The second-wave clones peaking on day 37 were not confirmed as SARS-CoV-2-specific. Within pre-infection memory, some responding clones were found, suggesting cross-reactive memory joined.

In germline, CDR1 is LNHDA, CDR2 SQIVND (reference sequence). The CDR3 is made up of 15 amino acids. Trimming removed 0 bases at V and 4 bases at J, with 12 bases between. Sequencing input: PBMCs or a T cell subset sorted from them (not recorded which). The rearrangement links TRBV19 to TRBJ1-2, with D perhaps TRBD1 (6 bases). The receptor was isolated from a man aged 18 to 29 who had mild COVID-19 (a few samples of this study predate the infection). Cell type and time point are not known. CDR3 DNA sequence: TGTGCCAGTAGTATAGATCGAGGGACAACCTATGGCTACACCTTC. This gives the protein CASSIDRGTTYGYTF.